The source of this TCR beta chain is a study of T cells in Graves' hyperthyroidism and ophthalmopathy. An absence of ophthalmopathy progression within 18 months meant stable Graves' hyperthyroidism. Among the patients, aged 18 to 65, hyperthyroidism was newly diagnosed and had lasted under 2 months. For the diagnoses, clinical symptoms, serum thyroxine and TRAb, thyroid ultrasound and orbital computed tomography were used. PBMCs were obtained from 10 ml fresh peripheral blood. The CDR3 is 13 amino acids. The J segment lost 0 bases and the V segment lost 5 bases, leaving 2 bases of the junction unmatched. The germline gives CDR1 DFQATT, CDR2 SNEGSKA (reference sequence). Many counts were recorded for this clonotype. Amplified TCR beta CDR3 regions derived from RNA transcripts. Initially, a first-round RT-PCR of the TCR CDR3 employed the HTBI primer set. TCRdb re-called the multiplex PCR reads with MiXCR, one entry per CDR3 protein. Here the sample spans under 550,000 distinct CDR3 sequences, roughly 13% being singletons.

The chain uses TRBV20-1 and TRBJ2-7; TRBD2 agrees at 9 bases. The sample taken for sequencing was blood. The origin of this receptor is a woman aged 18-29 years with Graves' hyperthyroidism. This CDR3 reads CSALAGSSYEQYF. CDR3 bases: TGCAGTGCTCTAGCGGGGAGCTCCTACGAGCAGTACTTC.